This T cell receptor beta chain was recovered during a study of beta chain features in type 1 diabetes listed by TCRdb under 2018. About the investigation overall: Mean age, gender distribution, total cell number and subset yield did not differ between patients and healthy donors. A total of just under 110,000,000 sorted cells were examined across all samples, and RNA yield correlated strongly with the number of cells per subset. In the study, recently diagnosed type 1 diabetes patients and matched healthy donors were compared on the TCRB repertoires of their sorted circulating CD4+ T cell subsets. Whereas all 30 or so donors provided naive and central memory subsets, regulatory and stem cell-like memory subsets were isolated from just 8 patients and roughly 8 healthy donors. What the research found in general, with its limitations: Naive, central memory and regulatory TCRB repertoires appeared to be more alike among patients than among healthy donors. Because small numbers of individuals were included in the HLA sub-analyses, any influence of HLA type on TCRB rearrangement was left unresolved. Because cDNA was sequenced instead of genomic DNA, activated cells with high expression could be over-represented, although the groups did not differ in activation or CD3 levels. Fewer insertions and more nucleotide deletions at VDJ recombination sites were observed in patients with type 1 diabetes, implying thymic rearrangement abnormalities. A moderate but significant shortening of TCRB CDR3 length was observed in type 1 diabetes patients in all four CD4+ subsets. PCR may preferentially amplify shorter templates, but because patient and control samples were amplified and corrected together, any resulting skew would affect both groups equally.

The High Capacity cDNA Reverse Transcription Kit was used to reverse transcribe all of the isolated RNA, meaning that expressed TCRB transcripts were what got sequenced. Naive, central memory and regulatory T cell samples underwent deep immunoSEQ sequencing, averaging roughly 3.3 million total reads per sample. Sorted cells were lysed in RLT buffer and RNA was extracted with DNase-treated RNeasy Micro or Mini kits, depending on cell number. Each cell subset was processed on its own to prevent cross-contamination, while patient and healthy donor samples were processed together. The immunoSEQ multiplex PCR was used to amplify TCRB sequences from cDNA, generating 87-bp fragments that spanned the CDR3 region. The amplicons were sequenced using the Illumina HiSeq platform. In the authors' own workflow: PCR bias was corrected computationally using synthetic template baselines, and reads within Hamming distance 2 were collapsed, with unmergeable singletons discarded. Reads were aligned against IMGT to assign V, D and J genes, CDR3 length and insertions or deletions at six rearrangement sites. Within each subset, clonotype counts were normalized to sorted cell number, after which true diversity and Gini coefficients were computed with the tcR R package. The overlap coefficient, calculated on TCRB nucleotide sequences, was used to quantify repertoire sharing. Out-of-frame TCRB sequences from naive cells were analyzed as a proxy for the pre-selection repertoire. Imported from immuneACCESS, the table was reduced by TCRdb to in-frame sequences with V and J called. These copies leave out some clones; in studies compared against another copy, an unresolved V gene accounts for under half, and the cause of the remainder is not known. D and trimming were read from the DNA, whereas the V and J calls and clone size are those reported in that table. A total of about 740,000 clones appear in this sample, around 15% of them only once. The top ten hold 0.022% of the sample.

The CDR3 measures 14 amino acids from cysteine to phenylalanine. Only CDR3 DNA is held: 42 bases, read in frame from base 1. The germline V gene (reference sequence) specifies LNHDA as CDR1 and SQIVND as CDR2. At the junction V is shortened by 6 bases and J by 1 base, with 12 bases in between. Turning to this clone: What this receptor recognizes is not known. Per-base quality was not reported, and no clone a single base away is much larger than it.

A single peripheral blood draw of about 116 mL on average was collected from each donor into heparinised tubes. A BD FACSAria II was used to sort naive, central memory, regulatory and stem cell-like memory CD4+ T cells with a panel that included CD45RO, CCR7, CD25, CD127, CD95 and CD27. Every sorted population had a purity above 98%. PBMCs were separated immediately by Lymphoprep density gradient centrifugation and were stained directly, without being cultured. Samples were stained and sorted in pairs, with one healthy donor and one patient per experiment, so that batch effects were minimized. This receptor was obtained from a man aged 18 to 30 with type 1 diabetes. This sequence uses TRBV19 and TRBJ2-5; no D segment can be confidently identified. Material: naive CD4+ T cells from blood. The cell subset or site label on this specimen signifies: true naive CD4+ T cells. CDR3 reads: CASSLQVRQETQYF. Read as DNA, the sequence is TGTGCCAGTAGCTTGCAGGTCCGCCAAGAGACCCAGTACTTC.